Following are 6 T cell receptor beta chains from one sample sequenced in a study of glioma-infiltrating T cells. Using RNA template, CDR3s of TCR alpha and beta were amplified with iRepertoire arm-PCR. TCRdb re-analysed the multiplex PCR reads in MiXCR, keeping a single row per CDR3 protein. This table holds 400,000 or so distinct CDR3 sequences, 41% found once. The sample taken for sequencing was glioma tissue, nonneoplastic brain tissue, or PBMCs (not recorded which). The receptors come from a human donor with low-grade glioma or glioblastoma, undergoing nonglioma brain surgery, or in good health (not recorded which).

The CDR3 sequence is CASNWGPMNTEAFF. In nucleotides, the CDR3 is TGTGCCAGCAATTGGGGGCCCATGAACACTGAAGCTTTCTTT. The V call is TRBV12-3 or TRBV12-4, the J call TRBJ1-1; D might be TRBD1 (6 bases). Between the trimmed V and J ends, which lost 7 bases and 0 bases, there was a span of 12 bases. This CDR3 has 14 amino acids.

This clonotype was observed at least ten times. The CDR3 nucleotides are TGCGCCAGCAGCCAAGAGAATAGCAATCAGCCCCAGCATTTT. Protein: CASSQENSNQPQHF. This chain links TRBV4-1 with TRBJ1-5; D uncertain. The CDR3 runs 14 residues. V was trimmed by 0 bases and J by 0 bases, leaving 3 bases between them. Germline-derived CDR1 and CDR2 are MGHRA and YSYEKL.

V and J are TRBV29-1 and TRBJ1-2, with no clear D. Trimming removed 0 bases from V and 4 bases from J, with 9 bases in between. The CDR3 runs 13 residues. Germline CDR1 is SQVTM and CDR2 is ANQGSEA. In DNA, the CDR3 is TGCAGCGTTGAAGATCCAGCCTCCTATGGCTACACCTTC. Protein product: CSVEDPASYGYTF.

This clonotype turned up a few times. The chain links TRBV4-2 to TRBJ2-7; maybe TRBD2 (5 bases). V dropped 0 bases and J dropped 3 bases, with 6 bases sitting between them. This CDR3 contains 13 residues. Per germline, CDR1 LGHNA and CDR2 YNFKEQ. Here the CDR3 reads CASSQDGGYEQYF. The CDR3 bases are TGTGCCAGCAGCCAAGACGGAGGCTACGAGCAGTACTTC.

The chain couples TRBV12-3 or TRBV12-4 to TRBJ2-1, with 9 positions matching TRBD2. V shed 7 bases and J 4 bases; nucleotides not matched to a gene: 5. The CDR3 length is 14 residues. The CDR3, as DNA: TGTGCCAGCAAAACTAGCGGGCCTTACAATGAGCAGTTCTTC. It encodes CASKTSGPYNEQFF.

This clonotype was counted many times. This chain's CDR3 is CASSLTDSYEQYF. The CDR3 DNA follows: TGTGCCAGCAGTTTAACAGACTCCTACGAGCAGTACTTC. V usage is TRBV6-1 and J usage is TRBJ2-7; D call uncertain. This CDR3 comprises 13 residues. The germline gives CDR1 MNHNS, CDR2 SASEGT. V lost 5 bases, J lost 0 bases, and 8 bases lay in between.